A single T cell receptor beta chain is shown here with its context. Clones were sequenced by immunoSEQ multiplex PCR, and TCRdb holds only the in-frame ones, with some missing. The repertoire has roughly 330,000 clones, approximately 79% of them found once; the top ten carry 10%. The entry originates in a study of shared clonotypes between healthy human individuals. Across the whole study: The donor group consisted of two women and three men, aged 18 to 49. Plates per donor: three CD4 naive, three CD4 memory, two CD8 naive, one CD8 memory.

Per the germline V gene, CDR1 is LNHDA and CDR2 is SQIVND (reference sequence). CDR3 size: 13 residues. The junction had 5 bases not matched to a gene; V was cut back by 10 bases and J by 0 bases. Material for sequencing was memory CD4+ T cells sorted from blood. As for subset: CD45RA-negative fraction. The sequence derives from a man in his thirties or forties in good health. This chain links TRBV19 with TRBJ1-1; 7 nucleotides align to TRBD1. CDR3 nucleotide sequence: TGTGCCACCTCGGACAGGCTGAACACTGAAGCTTTCTTT. Residues: CATSDRLNTEAFF.